These T cell receptor beta chains were read from a single sample in a study of T cell changes during pregnancy in multiple sclerosis. The method was immunoSEQ multiplex PCR; TCRdb's version includes in-frame clones alone and lacks a portion of them. The sample shows some 41,000 clones, about nine tenths of them seen only once. Here the sequenced sample was CD4+ T cells from peripheral blood mononuclear cells, taken in the first trimester of pregnancy. The receptor source for this set is a female donor with multiple sclerosis, enrolled in a pregnancy study. Both conserved end residues are part of each CDR3. The D gene is left open where the match is weak. Not all rows give a size; the values are once, few, many and, for expanded clones, a class.

j_call,v_call,d_call,clone_size,cdr3_aa,cdr3_nt
TRBJ2-6,TRBV9,-,-,CASRASGANVLTF,TGTGCCAGCAGGGCTTCTGGGGCCAACGTCCTGACTTTC
TRBJ2-5,TRBV6-6,TRBD2,-,CASSPEGLAGQETQYF,TGTGCCAGCAGTCCGGAGGGACTAGCGGGGCAAGAGACCCAGTACTTC
TRBJ2-1,TRBV11-2,TRBD2,-,CASRNIAGFDNEQFF,TGTGCCAGCAGGAATATAGCGGGATTCGACAATGAGCAGTTCTTC
TRBJ1-5,TRBV6-5,TRBD1,-,CASTRQGSNQPQHF,TGTGCCAGCACCCGACAGGGAAGCAATCAGCCCCAGCATTTT
TRBJ2-5,TRBV12-5,-,-,CASGSTAKTGEVETQYF,TGTGCTAGTGGTTCAACAGCCAAGACAGGCGAGGTGGAGACCCAGTACTTC
TRBJ2-1,TRBV6-5,TRBD1,-,CASRPGQGSYNEQFF,TGTGCCAGCAGGCCCGGACAGGGCTCCTACAATGAGCAGTTCTTC
TRBJ2-1,TRBV30,TRBD1,-,CAWSADRGRNEQFF,TGTGCCTGGAGTGCGGACAGGGGGCGGAATGAGCAGTTCTTC
TRBJ2-5,TRBV19,TRBD1,-,CASSSGQGGAGETQYF,TGTGCCAGTAGTTCGGGACAGGGCGGGGCGGGAGAGACCCAGTACTTC
TRBJ2-3,TRBV6-6,-,-,CASSYAEGANTQYF,TGTGCCAGCAGTTACGCGGAAGGGGCAAATACGCAGTATTTT
TRBJ2-3,TRBV19,-,few,CASRSSGLTTSTDTQYF,TGTGCCAGTAGAAGTAGCGGATTAACTACTAGCACAGATACGCAGTATTTT
TRBJ2-5,TRBV19,-,-,CASTVAGVETQYF,TGTGCCAGTACAGTAGCAGGGGTGGAGACCCAGTACTTC
TRBJ2-1,TRBV6-5,TRBD2,-,CASSSGRDYNEQFF,TGTGCCAGCAGTAGCGGGAGGGATTACAATGAGCAGTTCTTC
TRBJ2-7,TRBV7-9,-,-,CASTLRDKAYEQYF,TGTGCCAGCACCTTGAGGGACAAAGCCTACGAGCAGTACTTC
TRBJ2-7,TRBV5-6,-,-,CASSPIGGVEQYF,TGTGCCAGCAGTCCCATCGGCGGGGTCGAGCAGTACTTC
TRBJ2-5,TRBV18,TRBD1,-,CASSPSLTGEETQYF,TGTGCCAGCTCACCCTCTTTGACAGGGGAAGAGACCCAGTACTTC
TRBJ2-3,TRBV2,-,-,CASSAGTDTQYF,TGTGCCAGCAGTGCGGGCACAGATACGCAGTATTTT
TRBJ1-1,TRBV5-5,-,-,CASSLFGGGLNTEAFF,TGTGCCAGCAGCTTGTTCGGGGGGGGCTTGAACACTGAAGCTTTCTTT
TRBJ1-5,TRBV28,-,-,CASSLANQPQHF,TGTGCCAGCAGTTTGGCAAATCAGCCCCAGCATTTT
TRBJ2-1,TRBV10-1,TRBD1,-,CASSRDRGSYNEQFF,TGCGCCAGCAGCCGGGACAGGGGATCCTACAATGAGCAGTTCTTC
TRBJ2-7,TRBV5-4,TRBD1,once,CASSRDRVAYEQYF,TGTGCCAGCAGCCGGGACAGGGTCGCATACGAGCAGTACTTC
TRBJ2-1,TRBV7-3,TRBD2,-,CASSLAGGHDEQFF,TGTGCCAGCAGCTTAGCGGGGGGGCACGATGAGCAGTTCTTC
TRBJ1-1,TRBV4-2,-,-,CASSQAERGGTEAFF,TGTGCCAGCAGCCAAGCGGAAAGGGGGGGAACTGAAGCTTTCTTT
TRBJ2-1,TRBV4-2,TRBD2,-,CASSQEGGGEINEQFF,TGTGCCAGCAGCCAAGAGGGCGGGGGGGAAATCAATGAGCAGTTCTTC
TRBJ1-4,TRBV2,TRBD1,once,CASGGKGGSLDEKLFF,TGTGCCAGCGGAGGGAAAGGGGGCTCATTGGATGAAAAACTGTTTTTT
TRBJ2-5,TRBV18,-,-,CASSPPPGETQYF,TGTGCCAGCTCACCACCTCCGGGGGAGACCCAGTACTTC
TRBJ2-5,TRBV29-1,-,once,CSVARKETQYF,TGCAGCGTTGCGAGAAAAGAGACCCAGTACTTC
TRBJ2-7,TRBV6-5,-,-,CASSYFPTVPYEQYF,TGTGCCAGCAGTTACTTTCCGACAGTCCCCTACGAGCAGTACTTC
TRBJ2-3,TRBV7-9,-,-,CASSLSAADTQYF,TGTGCCAGCAGCTTATCCGCAGCAGATACGCAGTATTTT
TRBJ2-2,TRBV7-3,TRBD1,-,CASSVQGANTGELFF,TGTGCCAGCAGCGTACAGGGGGCGAACACCGGGGAGCTGTTTTTT
TRBJ2-5,TRBV19,TRBD1,-,CASSKGQGKETQYF,TGTGCCAGTAGTAAGGGACAGGGTAAAGAGACCCAGTACTTC
TRBJ2-2,TRBV19,TRBD2,-,CASRFASGTGELFF,TGTGCCAGTAGATTTGCTAGCGGAACCGGGGAGCTGTTTTTT
TRBJ1-2,TRBV5-1,-,-,CASSFSGYGYTF,TGCGCCAGCAGCTTTTCAGGGTATGGCTACACCTTC
TRBJ2-5,TRBV25-1,TRBD1,-,CASSFAGGETQYF,TGTGCCAGCAGCTTTGCAGGGGGAGAGACCCAGTACTTC
TRBJ2-2,TRBV11-2,-,-,CASRTHPTGELFF,TGTGCCAGCAGAACACACCCCACCGGGGAGCTGTTTTTT
TRBJ2-5,TRBV5-1,TRBD2,-,CASSLTSGRGETQYF,TGCGCCAGCAGCTTGACTAGCGGGAGGGGGGAGACCCAGTACTTC
TRBJ2-2,TRBV5-1,TRBD2,-,CASSSGLAGANTGELFF,TGCGCCAGCAGCTCGGGACTAGCGGGAGCGAACACCGGGGAGCTGTTTTTT
TRBJ1-1,TRBV19,-,-,CASSIEGGPTEAFF,TGTGCCAGTAGTATAGAGGGGGGGCCCACTGAAGCTTTCTTT
TRBJ2-2,TRBV7-2,TRBD2,-,CASSLETSGGFANTGELFF,TGTGCCAGCAGCTTAGAGACTAGCGGGGGTTTTGCGAACACCGGGGAGCTGTTTTTT
TRBJ2-3,TRBV5-8,-,-,CASSLQGGDTDTQYF,TGTGCCAGCAGCTTACAGGGGGGGGACACAGATACGCAGTATTTT
TRBJ2-2,TRBV4-3,-,-,CASSQEVNTNTGELFF,TGCGCCAGCAGCCAAGAGGTGAACACGAACACCGGGGAGCTGTTTTTT
TRBJ1-2,TRBV6-4,TRBD1,-,CASSHTGTGGGYTF,TGTGCCAGCTCCCATACCGGGACAGGGGGCGGCTACACCTTC
TRBJ2-7,TRBV5-1,-,-,CASSLVSQGSYEQYF,TGCGCCAGCAGCTTGGTGTCGCAGGGTTCCTACGAGCAGTACTTC
TRBJ2-4,TRBV2,-,-,CASTKDSPGIQYF,TGTGCCAGCACCAAGGACAGTCCGGGCATTCAGTACTTC
TRBJ1-5,TRBV19,TRBD1,-,CASSMTGVQPQHF,TGTGCCAGTAGTATGACAGGGGTCCAGCCCCAGCATTTT
TRBJ1-1,TRBV4-2,-,-,CASSLMKYRAAGTEAFF,TGTGCCAGCAGCCTAATGAAGTACCGGGCCGCGGGCACTGAAGCTTTCTTT
TRBJ1-4,TRBV30,TRBD1,-,CAWSVDRAYEKLFF,TGTGCCTGGAGTGTGGACAGGGCATATGAAAAACTGTTTTTT
TRBJ1-1,TRBV6-5,-,once,CASSYQGNTEAFF,TGTGCCAGCAGTTACCAGGGAAACACTGAAGCTTTCTTT
TRBJ1-1,TRBV27,-,-,CASNPSRVGFRGTEAFF,TGTGCCAGCAACCCTTCGAGGGTGGGATTTAGAGGCACTGAAGCTTTCTTT
TRBJ1-5,TRBV30,-,few,CAWKSRQGGLDQPQHF,TGTGCCTGGAAATCACGTCAGGGTGGTCTGGATCAGCCCCAGCATTTT
TRBJ1-2,TRBV6-5,TRBD1,-,CASLSTGQGVDGYTF,TGTGCCAGCTTGAGTACGGGGCAGGGGGTTGATGGCTACACCTTC
TRBJ1-1,TRBV18,-,-,CASSPIENTEAFF,TGTGCCAGCTCACCGATAGAGAACACTGAAGCTTTCTTT
TRBJ2-5,TRBV2,TRBD1,-,CASRMDRGETQYF,TGTGCCAGCAGGATGGACAGGGGAGAGACCCAGTACTTC